The 12 T cell receptor beta chains reported below all come from one sample, sequenced in a study of blood T cell repertoires in COVID-19. The protocol was immunoSEQ multiplex PCR, while the TCRdb copy is restricted to in-frame clones and leaves out a portion. Here the sample spans roughly 320,000 clones, 85% to 90% being singletons. Sequenced material: PBMCs or T cells enriched from blood (not recorded which). The receptor source for this set is a man aged 30 to 45 who had recovered from COVID-19.

This clone is a singleton in its sample. The rearrangement uses TRBV11-2 and TRBJ2-2; possibly TRBD2 for D (6 bases). The germline V and J ends were trimmed by 1 base and 6 bases, with 6 bases remaining between them. Per the germline V gene, CDR1 is SGHAT and CDR2 is FQNNGV. This CDR3 spans 13 amino acids. The CDR3 is CASSLGGAGELFF. The CDR3 nucleotides read TGTGCCAGCAGCTTAGGGGGGGCCGGGGAGCTGTTTTTT. The entire variable domain, with the rest obtained from reference TRBV11-2 and TRBJ2-2, is as follows: EAGVAQSPRYKIIEKRQSVAFWCNPISGHATLYWYQQILGQGPKLLIQFQNNGVVDDSQLPKDRFSAERLKGVDSTLKIQPAKLEDSAVYLCASSLGGAGELFFGEGSRLTVL.

The chain employs TRBV24-1 and TRBJ2-5, with 7 bases matching TRBD2. Germline CDR1 KGHDR, CDR2 SFDVKD. This CDR3 has 14 residues. Unmatched junction bases numbered 4, after V lost 4 bases and J lost 3 bases. The CDR3 region has the DNA TGTGCCACCAGTGACCAAGGACTAGAAGAGACCCAGTACTTC. It yields the protein CATSDQGLEETQYF.

The rearrangement joins TRBV5-6 to TRBJ2-7, with TRBD1 as a possible D gene (5 bases). The CDR3 covers 13 residues. CDR1 and CDR2 from the germline V gene are SGHDT and YYEEEE. V gave up 4 bases and J gave up 5 bases, with 13 bases separating them. The chain's CDR3 is CASSTGGRDEQYF. In nucleotides, the CDR3 is TGTGCCAGCAGCACTGGTGGCAGGGACGAGCAGTACTTC. Full variable domain (outside the CDR3, taken from reference TRBV5-6 and TRBJ2-7): DAGVTQSPTHLIKTRGQQVTLRCSPKSGHDTVSWYQQALGQGPQFIFQYYEEEERQRGNFPDRFSGHQFPNYSSELNVNALLLGDSALYLCASSTGGRDEQYFGPGTRLTVT.

The CDR3 protein is CSVSGGPPSTDTQYF. The CDR3, as DNA: TGCAGCGTGTCAGGGGGCCCCCCTAGCACAGATACGCAGTATTTT. V usage is TRBV29-1 and J usage is TRBJ2-3; 8 positions agree with TRBD1. The CDR3 runs to 15 residues. The germline CDR1 and CDR2 sequences are SQVTM and ANQGSEA. Trimming removed 6 bases from V and 0 bases from J; junction bases left unmatched: 8.

J is TRBJ1-3 and V is TRBV24-1; D perhaps matches TRBD1 (5 bases). From germline, CDR1 is KGHDR and CDR2 SFDVKD. CDR3 size: 14 residues. V was clipped by 3 bases and J by 4 bases, with 9 bases between them. In DNA, the CDR3 is TGTGCCACCAGTGATCGGGGGGACGGAAACACCATATATTTT. The encoded protein is CATSDRGDGNTIYF.

The gene calls are TRBV10-1 and TRBJ1-1; TRBD1 is a possible D gene (6 bases). Per the germline V gene, CDR1 is WNHNN and CDR2 is SYGVQD (reference sequence). V lost 4 bases and J 4 bases, leaving 13 bases between the germline ends. The CDR3 runs to 14 residues. The CDR3 coding sequence is TGCGCCAGCAGTGCCTATACAGGGACCACTGAAGCTTTCTTT. Translated: CASSAYTGTTEAFF.

CDR3 nucleotide sequence: TGTGCCAGCAGCTTCGGGACAGGTTCCAATGAGCAGTTCTTC. Protein product: CASSFGTGSNEQFF. The chain employs TRBV11-2 and TRBJ2-1; 8 bases map to TRBD1. Germline V gives CDR1 SGHAT, CDR2 FQNNGV. Germline trimming cut 3 bases from V and 6 bases from J; bases unmatched to any gene: 4. The CDR3 runs to 14 residues. Full variable domain (outside the CDR3, taken from reference TRBV11-2 and TRBJ2-1): EAGVAQSPRYKIIEKRQSVAFWCNPISGHATLYWYQQILGQGPKLLIQFQNNGVVDDSQLPKDRFSAERLKGVDSTLKIQPAKLEDSAVYLCASSFGTGSNEQFFGPGTRLTVL.

This clone appeared once. The chain's CDR3 is CASSPTGGTGSPLHF. The CDR3 DNA reads as TGTGCCAGCAGCCCAACAGGGGGCACTGGGTCACCCCTCCACTTT. This chain uses TRBV7-9 with TRBJ1-6, with 9 bases lining up with TRBD1. Germline V gene lookup returns CDR1 SEHNR and CDR2 FQNEAQ (reference sequence). J gave up 10 bases and V 5 bases, and 9 bases lay outside the gene matches. This CDR3 comprises 15 residues.

This clone was seen once. This chain links TRBV19 with TRBJ1-1, with a tentative D call TRBD1 (6 bases). Trimming took 8 bases from V and 0 from J, leaving 16 bases between them. The CDR3 is 15 amino acids. Germline V gene sequence: CDR1 LNHDA, CDR2 SQIVND (reference sequence). In DNA, the CDR3 is TGTGCCAGTGTTGACGGGGGGGCGGTGAACACTGAAGCTTTCTTT. Its translation is CASVDGGAVNTEAFF.

This clone was seen a few times. The rearrangement uses TRBV2 and TRBJ1-5; 7 positions agree with TRBD1. Losses at the gene ends were 4 bases for V and 4 bases for J; bases not matched to a gene: 7. The CDR3 spans 15 residues. The germline gives CDR1 SNHLY, CDR2 FYNNEI. CDR3 bases: TGTGCCAGCAGTGCTCTGGGACAGAATAATCAGCCCCAGCATTTT. It yields the protein CASSALGQNNQPQHF.

This chain links TRBV10-2 with TRBJ1-2, with D possibly matching TRBD1 (5 bases). The CDR3 is made up of 14 amino acids. Germline CDR1 and CDR2: WSHSY and SAAADI. The V and J ends lost 2 bases and 3 bases respectively, with 10 bases between them. In DNA form, the CDR3 reads TGCGCCAGCAGTGAGCTCGGGGGGGACTATGGCTACACCTTC. Its protein is CASSELGGDYGYTF.

This chain connects TRBV11-2 to TRBJ1-2, with D possibly matching TRBD1 (6 bases). The V gene's germline CDR1 is SGHAT and CDR2 FQNNGV. Trimming removed 3 bases from V and 5 bases from J, with 16 bases in between. The CDR3 consists of 15 residues. The CDR3 here is CASSFPQQGRYGYTF. Written as DNA, the CDR3 is TGTGCCAGCAGCTTCCCCCAACAGGGAAGGTATGGCTACACCTTC.